Shown below are 10 T cell receptor beta chains from a single sample sequenced in a study of breast tumors, draining lymph nodes, adjacent tissues. TCRdb called the multiplex PCR reads again in MiXCR, with one record for every CDR3 protein. The sample includes roughly 70,000 distinct CDR3 sequences, roughly 40% of them seen just once. The sequenced sample was breast tumor tissue. These receptors came from a female donor with breast cancer. Some clones in this sample may be carry-over from other donors' samples.

The table lists this clonotype with many counts. The genes are TRBV20-1 and TRBJ1-6; no clear D gene. Trimming pared 0 bases from V and 4 bases from J, leaving 16 bases between. CDR1 is DFQATT and CDR2 is SNEGSKA in the germline V gene (reference sequence). This CDR3 comprises 17 residues. The CDR3 region has the DNA TGCAGTGCTAGAGATGGGAGGGCCGGGTCTTATAATTCACCCCTCCACTTT. Protein sequence: CSARDGRAGSYNSPLHF.

The V and J genes are TRBV11-2 and TRBJ2-7; 8 bases are shared with TRBD2. This CDR3 spans 14 amino acids. Per the germline V gene, CDR1 is SGHAT and CDR2 is FQNNGV. The J segment lost 4 bases and the V segment lost 7 bases, leaving 9 bases of the junction unmatched. In DNA form, the CDR3 reads TGTGCCAGCACCGGCCCTAGCGGGCCGTACGAGCAGTACTTC. This encodes CASTGPSGPYEQYF.

A note on this clonotype: The conserved phenylalanine or tryptophan normally closing the CDR3 is absent here, so this likely arose from a read error. DNA for the CDR3: TGTGCCGGCAGCCCGCCGACAGGGGATAGCAATCAGCCCCAGCATCTT. This encodes CAGSPPTGDSNQPQHL. The chain recombines TRBV5-5 with TRBJ1-5, with TRBD1 identical over 8 bases. Germline-derived CDR1 and CDR2 are SGHKS and YYEKEE (reference sequence). This CDR3 has 16 residues.

This clonotype was seen at least ten times. The rearrangement joins TRBV19 to TRBJ1-6; TRBD1 matches 8 bases. This CDR3 has 13 residues. Germline V gene data show CDR1 as LNHDA and CDR2 as SQIVND (reference sequence). The ends lost 8 bases at V and 7 bases at J; junction bases unmatched: 4. CDR3 protein: CASGQGRNSPLHF. CDR3 DNA sequence: TGTGCCAGTGGACAGGGAAGGAATTCACCCCTCCACTTT. The full variable domain, completed using reference TRBV19 and TRBJ1-6, is DGGITQSPKYLFRKEGQNVTLSCEQNLNHDAMYWYRQDPGQGLRLIYYSQIVNDFQKGDIAEGYSVSREKKESFPLTVTSAQKNPTAFYLCASGQGRNSPLHFGNGTRLTVT.

This clonotype was picked up many times. The chain uses TRBV6-2 or TRBV6-3 and TRBJ1-2; no clear D gene. V lost 6 bases and J 3 bases, leaving 20 bases between the germline ends. The CDR3 loop spans 16 amino acids. Germline V lookup: CDR1 MNHEY, CDR2 SVGEGT. The CDR3 loop reads CASRESLRAGDYGYTF. CDR3 DNA sequence: TGTGCCAGCAGGGAATCCCTGCGGGCCGGAGACTATGGCTACACCTTC.

The chain employs TRBV11-2 and TRBJ2-7; possibly TRBD1 or TRBD2 for D (7 bases each). The length of the CDR3 is 15 residues. The germline V gene has CDR1 SGHAT and CDR2 FQNNGV. V shed 1 base and J shed 12 bases, with 22 bases lying between them. The CDR3: CASSLVGGTAYERYF. The CDR3 DNA reads as TGTGCCAGCAGCTTAGTGGGGGGGACAGCCTACGAACGGTACTTC.

This clonotype showed up many times. This chain joins TRBV13 and TRBJ2-7; 10 bases map to TRBD1. From germline, CDR1 is PRHDT and CDR2 FYEKMQ (reference sequence). CDR3 length: 15 residues. The junction had 9 bases not matched to a gene; V was cut back by 5 bases and J by 5 bases. CDR3 sequence reads: CASSRPHGTGDEQYF. The CDR3 DNA follows: TGTGCCAGCAGCCGCCCCCACGGGACAGGGGACGAGCAGTACTTC.

The sample holds many counts of this clonotype. The gene calls are TRBV2 and TRBJ2-1; 8 bases are shared with TRBD2. J lost 4 bases, V lost 2 bases, and 10 bases had no gene match. The CDR3 loop spans 17 amino acids. Germline V gene lookup returns CDR1 SNHLY and CDR2 FYNNEI. The CDR3 nucleotides are TGTGCCAGCAGTGAAAGGGGTGGGCTAGCGGGTTACAATGAGCAGTTCTTC. Protein: CASSERGGLAGYNEQFF.

By share, this clonotype ranks as hyperexpanded. This sequence joins TRBV7-9 and TRBJ2-7; 7 nucleotides agree with TRBD1. CDR3 size: 16 residues. Unmatched junction bases numbered 12, after V lost 4 bases and J lost 3 bases. Germline V gene data show CDR1 as SEHNR and CDR2 as FQNEAQ (reference sequence). The DNA for the CDR3 is TGTGCCAGCAGCTCCCTGGACGGGACAGAAAACTACGAGCAGTACTTC. This encodes CASSSLDGTENYEQYF.

This clonotype has a count of ten or more. CDR3 bases: TGTGCCAGCAAATTGATTAGCGGGGGGGCCTACGAGCAGTACTTC. It translates to CASKLISGGAYEQYF. The chain recombines TRBV6-1 with TRBJ2-7; 11 bases agree with TRBD2. This CDR3 region has 15 residues. The V segment lost 7 bases and the J segment 2 bases; nucleotides outside the gene matches: 7. Germline V CDR1 and CDR2: MNHNS, SASEGT.